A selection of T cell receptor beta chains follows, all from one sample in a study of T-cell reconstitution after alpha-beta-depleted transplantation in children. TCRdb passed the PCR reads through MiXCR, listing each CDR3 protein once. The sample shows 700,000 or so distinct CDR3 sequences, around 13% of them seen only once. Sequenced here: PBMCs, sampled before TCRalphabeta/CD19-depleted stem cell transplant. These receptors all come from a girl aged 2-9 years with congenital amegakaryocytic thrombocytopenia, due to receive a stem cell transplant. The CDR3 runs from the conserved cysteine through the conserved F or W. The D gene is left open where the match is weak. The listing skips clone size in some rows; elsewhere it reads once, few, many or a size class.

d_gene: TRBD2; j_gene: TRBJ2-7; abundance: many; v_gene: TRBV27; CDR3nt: TGTGCCAGCAGTCCCTCCGGACTAGCTGATAAAGTATTC; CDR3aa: CASSPSGLADKVF
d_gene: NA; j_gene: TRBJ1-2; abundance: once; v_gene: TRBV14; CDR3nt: TGTGCCAGCAGCCAAGATGGAGCCTGGAACTATGGCTACACCTTC; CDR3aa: CASSQDGAWNYGYTF
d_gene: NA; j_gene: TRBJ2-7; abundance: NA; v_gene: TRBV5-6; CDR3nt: TGTGCCAGCAGCTTGGTTCTCGGTTCTGGCCCAGGGTCGTCCTGCGAGCAGTACTTC; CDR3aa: CASSLVLGSGPGSSCEQYF
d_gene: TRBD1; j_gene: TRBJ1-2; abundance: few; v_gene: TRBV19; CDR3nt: TGTGCCAGTCAAATCCAGGGGGAAAACTATGGCTACACCTTC; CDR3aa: CASQIQGENYGYTF
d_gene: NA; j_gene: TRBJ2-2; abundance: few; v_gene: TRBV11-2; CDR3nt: TGTGCCAGCAGCTTTAACCCGGCCGTCAACACCGGGGAGCTGTTTTTT; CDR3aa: CASSFNPAVNTGELFF
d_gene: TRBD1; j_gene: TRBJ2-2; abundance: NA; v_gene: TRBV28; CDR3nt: TGTGCCAGCAGAACCGGGACAGGGGTCCCCGGGGAGCTGTTTTTT; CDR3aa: CASRTGTGVPGELFF
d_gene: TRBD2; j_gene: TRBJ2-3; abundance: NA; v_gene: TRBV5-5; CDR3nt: TGTGCCAGCAGCCCAGGGACTAGCGTTCATACGCAGTATTTT; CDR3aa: CASSPGTSVHTQYF
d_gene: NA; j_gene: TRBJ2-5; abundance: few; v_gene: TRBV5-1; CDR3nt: TGCGCCAGCAGCTTGGCCGTGGGGGAAGAGACCCAGTACTTC; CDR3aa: CASSLAVGEETQYF
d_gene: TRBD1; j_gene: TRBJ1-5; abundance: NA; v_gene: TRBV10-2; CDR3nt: TGCGCCAGCAGTGAGTCGACGGGACAGGGGCCCTATAGCAATCAGCCCCAGCATTTT; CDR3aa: CASSESTGQGPYSNQPQHF
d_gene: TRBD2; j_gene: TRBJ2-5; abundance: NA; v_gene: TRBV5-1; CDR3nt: TGCGCCAGCAGCTTGGCTTCGGCGGGACTAAACTGGAAAGAGACCCAGTACTTC; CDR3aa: CASSLASAGLNWKETQYF
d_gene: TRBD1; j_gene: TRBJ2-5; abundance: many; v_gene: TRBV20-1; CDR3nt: TGCAGTGCCAGACAGGGTGCTGTAGAGACCCAGTACTTC; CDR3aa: CSARQGAVETQYF
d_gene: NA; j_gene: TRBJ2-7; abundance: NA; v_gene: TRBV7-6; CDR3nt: TGTGCCAGCAGCTTACACAGGGGACTCTCCTACGAGCAGTACTTC; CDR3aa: CASSLHRGLSYEQYF
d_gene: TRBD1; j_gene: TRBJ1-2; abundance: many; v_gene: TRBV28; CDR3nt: TGTGCCAGCAGCCCGGGACAGCTGAATGGCTACACCTTC; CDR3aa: CASSPGQLNGYTF
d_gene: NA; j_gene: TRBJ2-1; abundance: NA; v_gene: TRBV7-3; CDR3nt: TGTGCCAGCAGCTCTCAGCCCGGAAGCTACAATGAGCAGTTCTTC; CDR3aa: CASSSQPGSYNEQFF
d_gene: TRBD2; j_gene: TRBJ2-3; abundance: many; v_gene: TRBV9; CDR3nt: TGTGCCAGCAGCTCACGGAGGCTAGCGGGACCAGATACGCAGTATTTT; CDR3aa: CASSSRRLAGPDTQYF
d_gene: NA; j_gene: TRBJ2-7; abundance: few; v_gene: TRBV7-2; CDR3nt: TGTGCCAGCAGCATGCCTGTTCGGGGTTACTCCTACGAGCAGTACTTC; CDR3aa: CASSMPVRGYSYEQYF
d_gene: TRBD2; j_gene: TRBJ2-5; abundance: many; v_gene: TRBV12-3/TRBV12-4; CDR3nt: TGTGCCAGCAGTTTATATCCTAGCGGGAGAGAGACCCAGTACTTC; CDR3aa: CASSLYPSGRETQYF
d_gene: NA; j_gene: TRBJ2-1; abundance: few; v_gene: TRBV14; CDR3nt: TGTGCCAGCAGCCAAGAGAATCTAAGGGCTAGCCCAAAAAACTACAATGAGCAGTTCTTC; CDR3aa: CASSQENLRASPKNYNEQFF
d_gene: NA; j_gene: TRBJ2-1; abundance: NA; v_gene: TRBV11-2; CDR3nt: TGTGCCAGCAGTTCATATCTGCCTAGCCGGAACTCCTACAATGAGCAGTTCTTC; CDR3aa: CASSSYLPSRNSYNEQFF
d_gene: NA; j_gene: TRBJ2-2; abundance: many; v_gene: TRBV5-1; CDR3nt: TGCGCCAGCAGCGTAGGGAGTCACACCGGGGAGCTGTTTTTT; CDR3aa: CASSVGSHTGELFF
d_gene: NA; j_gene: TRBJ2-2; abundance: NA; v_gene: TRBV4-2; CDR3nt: TGTGCCAGCAGCCAAGTATCTTCCCTAGCAGCCGGGGAGCTGTTTTTT; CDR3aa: CASSQVSSLAAGELFF
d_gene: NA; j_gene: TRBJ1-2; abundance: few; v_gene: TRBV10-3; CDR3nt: TGTGCCATCGGATGGGGCTTGCGATCGGGATATGGCTACACCTTC; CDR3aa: CAIGWGLRSGYGYTF